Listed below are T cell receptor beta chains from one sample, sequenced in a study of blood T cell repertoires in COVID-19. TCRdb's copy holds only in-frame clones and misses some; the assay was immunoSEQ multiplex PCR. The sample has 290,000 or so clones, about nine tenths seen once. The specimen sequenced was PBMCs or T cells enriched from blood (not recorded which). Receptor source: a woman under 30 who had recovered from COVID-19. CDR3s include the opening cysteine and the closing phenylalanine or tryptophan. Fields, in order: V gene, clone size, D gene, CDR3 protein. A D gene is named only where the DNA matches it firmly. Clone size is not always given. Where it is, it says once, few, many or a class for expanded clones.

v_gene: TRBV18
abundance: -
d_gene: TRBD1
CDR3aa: CASSPTGQHQPQHF

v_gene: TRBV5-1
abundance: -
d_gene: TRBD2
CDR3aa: CASSQTSGGADEQFF

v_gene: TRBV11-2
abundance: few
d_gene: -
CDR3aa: CASSQREGTEAFF

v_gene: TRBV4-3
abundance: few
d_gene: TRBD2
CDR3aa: CASSQDKAGGLNEQFF

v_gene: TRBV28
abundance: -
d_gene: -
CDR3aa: CASSTPPGVEEKLFF

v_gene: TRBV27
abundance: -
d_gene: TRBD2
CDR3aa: CASSSGLAGDYYEQYF

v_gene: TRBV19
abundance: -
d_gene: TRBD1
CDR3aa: CAASLTGENSPLHF

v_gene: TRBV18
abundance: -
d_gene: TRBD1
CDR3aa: CASSPIGTGTETQYF

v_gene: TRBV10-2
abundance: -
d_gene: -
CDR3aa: CASYQGQFSYNEQFF

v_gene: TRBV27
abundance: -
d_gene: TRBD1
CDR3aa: CASTLSGTGGFGANVLTF

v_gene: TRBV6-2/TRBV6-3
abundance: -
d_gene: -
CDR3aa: CASSYLTMTGYNTEAFF

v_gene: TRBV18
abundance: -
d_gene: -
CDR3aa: CASSPAGKGLNTGELFF

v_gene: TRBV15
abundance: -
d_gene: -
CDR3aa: CATSTTREGPTGELFF

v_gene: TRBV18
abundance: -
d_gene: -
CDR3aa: CASSPGEDTEAFF

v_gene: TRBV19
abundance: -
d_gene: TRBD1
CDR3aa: CASSIGWTGITGELFF

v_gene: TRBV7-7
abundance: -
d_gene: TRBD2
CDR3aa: CASSSGLADSYEQYF

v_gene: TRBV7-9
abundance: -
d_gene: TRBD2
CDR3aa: CASSLASGGPYEQYF

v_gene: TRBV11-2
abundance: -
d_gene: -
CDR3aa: CASSLVSTPDAEAFF

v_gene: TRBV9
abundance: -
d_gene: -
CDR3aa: CASSPEVRSAEAFF

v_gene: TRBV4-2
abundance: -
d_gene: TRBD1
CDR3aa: CASSQASEWDRGSDTGELFF

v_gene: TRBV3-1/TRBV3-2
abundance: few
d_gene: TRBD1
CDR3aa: CASSPSTGKRSPLHF

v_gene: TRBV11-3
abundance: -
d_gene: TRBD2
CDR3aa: CASSQSGGHQETQYF

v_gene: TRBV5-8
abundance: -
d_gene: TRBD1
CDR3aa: CASSFGQGASYEQYF

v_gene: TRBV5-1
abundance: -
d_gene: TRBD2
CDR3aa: CASSTQRGAQETQYF

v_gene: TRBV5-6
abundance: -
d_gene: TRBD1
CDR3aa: CASSLRTGWNQPQHF

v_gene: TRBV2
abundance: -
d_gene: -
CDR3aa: CASSAEAFGNEQFF

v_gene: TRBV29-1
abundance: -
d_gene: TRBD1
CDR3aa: CSVEAPGQAVPYEQYF

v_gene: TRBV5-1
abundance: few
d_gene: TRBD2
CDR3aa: CASSPPRTSLETQYF

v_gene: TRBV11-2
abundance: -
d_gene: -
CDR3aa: CASSLVAIATEAFF

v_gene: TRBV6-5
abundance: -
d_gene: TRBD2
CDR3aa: CASSRISGGANEQFF

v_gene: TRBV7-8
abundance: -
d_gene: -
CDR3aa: CASSSILDTYNSPLHF

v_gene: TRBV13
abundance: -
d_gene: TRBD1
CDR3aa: CASSLYAGQGQTQYF

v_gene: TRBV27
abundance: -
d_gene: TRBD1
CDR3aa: CASSRQGRGTNEKLFF

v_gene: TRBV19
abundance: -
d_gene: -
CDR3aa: CASSISAGRETEAFF

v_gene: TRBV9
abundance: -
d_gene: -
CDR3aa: CASSVGDPPYEQYF

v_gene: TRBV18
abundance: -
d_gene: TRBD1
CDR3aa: CASSPLTGDNQPQHF

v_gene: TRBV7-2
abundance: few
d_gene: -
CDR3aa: CASSPQGIYEQYF

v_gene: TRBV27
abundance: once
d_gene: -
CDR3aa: CASGNFLANYGYTF

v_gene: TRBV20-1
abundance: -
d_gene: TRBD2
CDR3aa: CSGTIQETQYF

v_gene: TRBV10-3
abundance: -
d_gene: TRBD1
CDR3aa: CAISELGGQGRNIQYF